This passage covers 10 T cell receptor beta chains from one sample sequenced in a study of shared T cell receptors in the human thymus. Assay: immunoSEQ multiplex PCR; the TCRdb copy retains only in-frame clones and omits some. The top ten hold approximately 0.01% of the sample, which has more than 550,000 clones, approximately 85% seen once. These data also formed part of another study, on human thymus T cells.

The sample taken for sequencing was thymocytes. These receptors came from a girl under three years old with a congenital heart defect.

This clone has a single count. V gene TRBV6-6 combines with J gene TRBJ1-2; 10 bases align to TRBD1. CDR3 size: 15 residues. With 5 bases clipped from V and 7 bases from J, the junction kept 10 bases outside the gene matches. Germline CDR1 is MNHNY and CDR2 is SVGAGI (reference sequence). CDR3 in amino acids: CASSRTGQGGGGYTF. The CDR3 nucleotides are TGTGCCAGCAGTCGGACTGGACAGGGGGGAGGTGGCTACACCTTC.

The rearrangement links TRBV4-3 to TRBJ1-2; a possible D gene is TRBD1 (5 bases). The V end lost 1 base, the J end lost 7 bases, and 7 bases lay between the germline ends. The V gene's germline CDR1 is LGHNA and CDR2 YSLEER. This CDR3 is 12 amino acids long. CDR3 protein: CASSQGGRGYTF. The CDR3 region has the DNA TGCGCCAGCAGCCAAGGGGGCCGTGGCTACACCTTC.

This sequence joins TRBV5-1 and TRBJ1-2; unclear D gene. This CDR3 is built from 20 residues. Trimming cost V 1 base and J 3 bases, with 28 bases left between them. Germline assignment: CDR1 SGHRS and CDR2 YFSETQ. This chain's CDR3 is CASSLRVKIQSRHAYYGYTF. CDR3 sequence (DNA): TGCGCCAGCAGCTTGCGCGTCAAAATACAATCCCGACACGCGTACTATGGCTACACCTTC.

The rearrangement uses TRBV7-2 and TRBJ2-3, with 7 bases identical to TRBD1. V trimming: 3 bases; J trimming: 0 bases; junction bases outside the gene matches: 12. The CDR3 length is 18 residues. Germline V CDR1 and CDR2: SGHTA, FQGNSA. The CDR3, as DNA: TGTGCCAGCAGCTTTTGTCCAGGGACAGAAAATAGCACAGATACGCAGTATTTT. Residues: CASSFCPGTENSTDTQYF.

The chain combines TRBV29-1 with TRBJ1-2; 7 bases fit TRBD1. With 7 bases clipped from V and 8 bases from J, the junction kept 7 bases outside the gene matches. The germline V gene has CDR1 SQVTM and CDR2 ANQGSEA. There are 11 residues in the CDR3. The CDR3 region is CSGDRVNGYTF. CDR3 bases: TGCAGCGGTGACAGGGTTAACGGCTACACCTTC. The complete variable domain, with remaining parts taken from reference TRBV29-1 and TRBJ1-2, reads SAVISQKPSRDICQRGTSLTIQCQVDSQVTMMFWYRQQPGQSLTLIATANQGSEATYESGFVIDKFPISRPNLTFSTLTVSNMSPEDSSIYLCSGDRVNGYTFGSGTRLTVV.

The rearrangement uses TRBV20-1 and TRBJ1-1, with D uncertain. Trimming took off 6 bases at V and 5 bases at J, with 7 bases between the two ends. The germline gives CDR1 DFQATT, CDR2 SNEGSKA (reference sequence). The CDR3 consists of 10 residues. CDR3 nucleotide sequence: TGCAGTGCCGGGATAACTGAAGCTTTCTTT. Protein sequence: CSAGITEAFF.

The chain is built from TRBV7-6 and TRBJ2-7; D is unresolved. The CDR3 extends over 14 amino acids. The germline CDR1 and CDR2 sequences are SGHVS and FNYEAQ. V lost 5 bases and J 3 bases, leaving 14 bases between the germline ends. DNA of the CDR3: TGTGCCAGCAGCCCGCTAATAGGAGACTACGAGCAGTACTTC. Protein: CASSPLIGDYEQYF.

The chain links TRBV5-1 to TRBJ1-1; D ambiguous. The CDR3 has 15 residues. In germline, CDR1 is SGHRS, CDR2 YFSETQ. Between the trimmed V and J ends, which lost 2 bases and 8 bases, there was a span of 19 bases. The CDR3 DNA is TGCGCCAGCAGCTTAGTGGGCCCAAATACTAGCGAAGCTTTCTTT. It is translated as CASSLVGPNTSEAFF.

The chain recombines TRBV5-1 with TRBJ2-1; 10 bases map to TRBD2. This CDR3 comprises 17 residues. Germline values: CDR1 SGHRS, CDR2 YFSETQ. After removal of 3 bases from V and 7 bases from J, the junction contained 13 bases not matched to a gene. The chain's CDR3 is CASSWGNSGGTANEQFF. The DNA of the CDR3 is TGCGCCAGCAGCTGGGGGAATAGCGGGGGGACGGCAAATGAGCAGTTCTTC. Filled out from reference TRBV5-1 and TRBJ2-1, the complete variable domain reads KAGVTQTPRYLIKTRGQQVTLSCSPISGHRSVSWYQQTPGQGLQFLFEYFSETQRNKGNFPGRFSGRQFSNSRSEMNVSTLELGDSALYLCASSWGNSGGTANEQFFGPGTRLTVL.

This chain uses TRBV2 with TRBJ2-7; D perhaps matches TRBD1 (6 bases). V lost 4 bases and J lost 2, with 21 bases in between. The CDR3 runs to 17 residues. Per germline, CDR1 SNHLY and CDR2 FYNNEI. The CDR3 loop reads CASSVHLTGGQTYEQYF. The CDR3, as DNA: TGTGCCAGCAGTGTCCACCTGACAGGTGGTCAAACCTACGAGCAGTACTTC.